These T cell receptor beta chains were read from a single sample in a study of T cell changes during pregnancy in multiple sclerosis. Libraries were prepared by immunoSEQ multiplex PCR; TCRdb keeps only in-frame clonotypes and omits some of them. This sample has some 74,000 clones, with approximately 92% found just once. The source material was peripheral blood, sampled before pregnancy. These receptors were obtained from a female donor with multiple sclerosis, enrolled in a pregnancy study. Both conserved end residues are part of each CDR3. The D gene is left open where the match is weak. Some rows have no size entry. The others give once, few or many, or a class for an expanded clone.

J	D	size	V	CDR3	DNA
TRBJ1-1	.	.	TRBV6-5	CASKAFLTEPEAFF	TGTGCCAGCAAGGCCTTCTTGACTGAGCCTGAAGCTTTCTTT
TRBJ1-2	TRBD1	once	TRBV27	CASRRTGQGQVGYTF	TGTGCCAGCAGACGAACCGGACAGGGGCAAGTCGGCTACACCTTC
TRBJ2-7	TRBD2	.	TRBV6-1	CASRIGLAGQYEQYF	TGTGCCAGCAGGATCGGACTAGCGGGTCAGTACGAGCAGTACTTC
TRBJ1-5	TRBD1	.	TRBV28	CASSLPTGGQPQHF	TGTGCCAGCAGTCTGCCGACAGGGGGTCAGCCCCAGCATTTT
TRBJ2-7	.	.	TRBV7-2	CASSLVPGPYEQYF	TGTGCCAGCAGCTTAGTTCCTGGCCCCTACGAGCAGTACTTC
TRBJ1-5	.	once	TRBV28	CASSLPNRDQPQHF	TGTGCCAGCAGTTTACCTAACAGGGACCAGCCCCAGCATTTT
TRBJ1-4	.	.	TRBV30	CAGIGKTTNEKLFF	TGTGCTGGAATCGGGAAAACAACTAATGAAAAACTGTTTTTT
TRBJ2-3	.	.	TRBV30	CAWSEFSGTDTQYF	TGTGCCTGGAGTGAGTTCAGCGGCACAGATACGCAGTATTTT
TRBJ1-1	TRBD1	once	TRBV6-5	CASKPGTGVTEAFF	TGTGCCAGCAAACCCGGGACAGGGGTCACTGAAGCTTTCTTT
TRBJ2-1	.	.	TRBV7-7	CASSSSGGYNEQFF	TGTGCTAGCAGCTCTTCAGGGGGGTACAATGAGCAGTTCTTC
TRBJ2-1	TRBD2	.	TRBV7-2	CASSLFSGTSGRDEQFF	TGTGCCAGCAGCTTATTCTCCGGGACTAGCGGGAGGGATGAGCAGTTCTTC
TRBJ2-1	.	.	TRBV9	CASSMILGSYNEQFF	TGTGCCAGCAGCATGATTCTAGGCTCCTACAATGAGCAGTTCTTC
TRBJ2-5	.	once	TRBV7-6	CASSRGGPEETQYF	TGTGCCAGCAGCAGAGGGGGACCGGAAGAGACCCAGTACTTC
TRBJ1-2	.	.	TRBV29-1	CSALNTGFYTF	TGCAGCGCCCTAAATACAGGGTTCTACACCTTC
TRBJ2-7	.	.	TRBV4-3	CASSQVQGLAYEQYF	TGCGCCAGCAGCCAAGTTCAGGGGTTGGCCTACGAGCAGTACTTC
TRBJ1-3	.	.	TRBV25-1	CASSEKGAIGNTIYF	TGTGCCAGCAGTGAGAAGGGAGCGATTGGAAACACCATATATTTT
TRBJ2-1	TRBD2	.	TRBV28	CASRRTSLNEQFF	TGTGCCAGCAGACGGACTAGTTTGAATGAGCAGTTCTTC
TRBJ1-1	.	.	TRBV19	CASSTLDRPNTEAFF	TGTGCCAGTAGTACCCTTGACAGGCCGAACACTGAAGCTTTCTTT
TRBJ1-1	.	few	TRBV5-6	CASSFNGNEAFF	TGTGCCAGCAGCTTTAACGGGAATGAAGCTTTCTTT
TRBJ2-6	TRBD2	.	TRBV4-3	CASSQDGVAGVHGANVLTF	TGCGCCAGCAGCCAAGATGGGGTAGCGGGAGTTCATGGGGCCAACGTCCTGACTTTC
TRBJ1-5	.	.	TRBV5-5	CASSFPGSNQPQHF	TGTGCCAGCAGCTTCCCGGGGAGCAATCAGCCCCAGCATTTT
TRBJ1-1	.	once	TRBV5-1	CASSLRVGTEAFF	TGCGCCAGCAGCCTCAGGGTTGGTACTGAAGCTTTCTTT
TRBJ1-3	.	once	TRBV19	CASSIAGNTIYF	TGTGCCAGTAGTATCGCTGGAAACACCATATATTTT
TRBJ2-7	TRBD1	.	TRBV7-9	CASSLKGTGEQYF	TGTGCCAGCAGTTTGAAGGGGACAGGGGAGCAGTACTTC
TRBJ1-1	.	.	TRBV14	CASSPFTRGRLNTEAFF	TGTGCCAGCAGCCCCTTTACTAGAGGACGGTTGAACACTGAAGCTTTCTTT
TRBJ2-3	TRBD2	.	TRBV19	CATRAGTSGTDTQYF	TGTGCCACCAGGGCCGGGACTAGCGGCACAGATACGCAGTATTTT
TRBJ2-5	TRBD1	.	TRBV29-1	CSVRKTGIQETQYF	TGCAGCGTACGAAAGACAGGGATCCAAGAGACCCAGTACTTC
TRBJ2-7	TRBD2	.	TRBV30	CAWSVGASGSYEQYF	TGTGCCTGGAGTGTCGGAGCTAGCGGATCCTACGAGCAGTACTTC
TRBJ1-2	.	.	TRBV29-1	CSVEEQGGYGYTF	TGCAGCGTTGAAGAGCAGGGTGGCTATGGCTACACCTTC
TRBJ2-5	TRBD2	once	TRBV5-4	CASSAGSVAGVGETQYF	TGTGCCAGCAGCGCAGGATCCGTAGCGGGAGTGGGGGAGACCCAGTACTTC
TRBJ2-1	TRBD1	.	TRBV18	CASSQGAEYNEQFF	TGTGCCAGCTCCCAGGGGGCAGAGTACAATGAGCAGTTCTTC
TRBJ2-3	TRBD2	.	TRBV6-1	CASSELITSGRALYTQYF	TGTGCCAGCAGTGAACTAATAACTAGCGGGAGGGCCCTGTATACGCAGTATTTT
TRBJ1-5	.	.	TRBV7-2	CASSTRQFNQPQHF	TGTGCCAGCAGCACCCGACAGTTCAATCAGCCCCAGCATTTT
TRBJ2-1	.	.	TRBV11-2	CASSFRGTSSNEQFF	TGTGCCAGCAGCTTCAGGGGGACTTCCTCAAATGAGCAGTTCTTC
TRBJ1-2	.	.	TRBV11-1	CASSLSRGVDYGYTF	TGTGCCAGCAGCTTAAGTCGAGGAGTCGACTATGGCTACACCTTC
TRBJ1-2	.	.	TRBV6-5	CASSAQQGQQGYTF	TGTGCCAGCAGTGCCCAACAGGGTCAGCAAGGCTACACCTTC
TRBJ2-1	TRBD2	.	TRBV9	CASSRAAGGQGDNEQFF	TGTGCCAGCAGCCGAGCAGCGGGAGGGCAGGGTGACAATGAGCAGTTCTTC
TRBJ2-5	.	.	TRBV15	CATSRDQGSQTQYF	TGTGCCACCAGCAGAGATCAGGGTTCGCAGACCCAGTACTTC
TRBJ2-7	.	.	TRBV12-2	CASRSRTSGRYPYEQYF	TGTGCAAGTCGCTCAAGGACTAGCGGGAGGTATCCCTACGAGCAGTACTTC
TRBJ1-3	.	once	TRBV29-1	CSVGKVGNTIYF	TGCAGCGTCGGGAAGGTTGGAAACACCATATATTTT
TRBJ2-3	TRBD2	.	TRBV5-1	CASSLGGLAGSTDTQYF	TGCGCCAGCAGCTTGGGAGGACTAGCGGGAAGCACAGATACGCAGTATTTT
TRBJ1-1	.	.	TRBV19	CASSIGGSPTEAFF	TGTGCCAGTAGTATAGGGGGCTCGCCCACTGAAGCTTTCTTT
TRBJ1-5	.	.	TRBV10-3	CAISAGSNQPQHF	TGTGCCATCAGTGCAGGGAGCAATCAGCCCCAGCATTTT
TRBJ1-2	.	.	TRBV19	CASRTGTNYGYTF	TGTGCCAGTAGGACAGGAACTAACTATGGCTACACCTTC
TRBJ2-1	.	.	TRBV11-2	CASSATSGEQFF	TGTGCCAGCAGCGCTACCAGCGGTGAGCAGTTCTTC
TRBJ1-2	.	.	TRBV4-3	CASSQELRDSFYGYTF	TGCGCCAGCAGCCAAGAGTTACGAGACAGCTTCTATGGCTACACCTTC
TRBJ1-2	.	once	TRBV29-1	CSGGGKGDGYTF	TGCAGCGGGGGGGGAAAGGGGGATGGCTACACCTTC
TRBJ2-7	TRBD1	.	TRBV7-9	CASSSQTGLTFTYEQYF	TGTGCCAGCAGCTCTCAGACAGGGCTTACTTTCACCTACGAGCAGTACTTC
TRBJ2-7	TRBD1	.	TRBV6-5	CASSYKGRGREQYF	TGTGCCAGCAGTTACAAGGGCAGGGGGCGTGAGCAGTACTTC
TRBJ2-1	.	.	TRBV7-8	CASSLEGNEQFF	TGTGCCAGCAGCTTAGAGGGGAATGAGCAGTTCTTC
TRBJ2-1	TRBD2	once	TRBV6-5	CASSYSGSGKGNEQFF	TGTGCCAGCAGTTACTCGGGTAGCGGGAAGGGCAATGAGCAGTTCTTC
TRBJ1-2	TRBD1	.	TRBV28	CASRYTGGDGYTF	TGTGCCAGCAGATATACAGGGGGTGATGGCTACACCTTC